These T cell receptor beta chains were read from a single sample in a study of cytomegalovirus exposure and HLA in healthy donors. The data were produced by immunoSEQ multiplex PCR, yet TCRdb's version contains in-frame clones alone and is incomplete. Counted here are approximately 210,000 clones, almost 80% occurring once; the ten biggest clones make up about 2%. Sequences were obtained from PBMCs. All receptors come from a male donor in good health and CMV-seronegative. Both conserved end residues are part of each CDR3. D genes are given only for firm matches. Clone size, where shown, is once, few, many, or a class for clones that have expanded.

TRBJ1-4	NA	TRBD1	TRBV29-1	CSARTGDLEKLFF	TGCAGCGCGCGAACAGGGGACCTTGAAAAACTGTTTTTT
TRBJ1-5	NA	NA	TRBV27	CASSFGGGGLRQPQHF	TGTGCCAGCAGTTTCGGGGGCGGGGGACTACGTCAGCCCCAGCATTTT
TRBJ2-2	NA	NA	TRBV18	CASSPRRGYTGELFF	TGTGCCAGCTCACCGAGACGAGGATACACCGGGGAGCTGTTTTTT
TRBJ1-2	NA	NA	TRBV5-4	CASSLAGGSKTYGYTF	TGTGCCAGCAGCTTGGCGGGGGGTTCTAAAACCTATGGCTACACCTTC
TRBJ2-7	NA	TRBD1	TRBV27	CASSLSRQGAYEQYF	TGTGCCAGCAGTTTATCACGACAGGGGGCGTACGAGCAGTACTTC
TRBJ2-1	few	TRBD2	TRBV5-1	CASSLILTTGTRGNEQFF	TGCGCCAGCAGCTTGATTTTAACCACCGGGACTAGGGGCAATGAGCAGTTCTTC
TRBJ1-4	few	TRBD1	TRBV28	CASSFTGGIEKLFF	TGTGCCAGCAGTTTCACAGGGGGGATTGAAAAACTGTTTTTT
TRBJ1-2	NA	TRBD1	TRBV6-5	CASSANRGQSYGYTF	TGTGCCAGCAGTGCCAACAGGGGGCAGAGCTATGGCTACACCTTC
TRBJ2-1	NA	TRBD2	TRBV27	CASSLSRLAVGEQFF	TGTGCCAGCAGTTTATCCAGACTAGCGGTGGGTGAGCAGTTCTTC
TRBJ1-2	NA	NA	TRBV28	CASSFGQAYGYTF	TGTGCCAGCAGTTTTGGTCAGGCCTATGGCTACACCTTC
TRBJ1-6	once	NA	TRBV9	CASSVGDTSPLHF	TGTGCCAGCAGCGTAGGGGACACGTCACCCCTCCACTTT
TRBJ2-2	once	NA	TRBV7-9	CASSQSGQGYALTGELFF	TGTGCCAGCAGCCAGAGCGGCCAGGGGTACGCGCTGACCGGGGAGCTGTTTTTT
TRBJ2-3	NA	TRBD1	TRBV15	CATSRPGQGRDTQYF	TGTGCCACCAGCAGACCGGGACAGGGACGAGATACGCAGTATTTT
TRBJ2-3	NA	NA	TRBV4-3	CASSQGGVPNTDTQYF	TGCGCCAGCAGCCAAGGGGGGGTGCCAAACACAGATACGCAGTATTTT
TRBJ2-5	NA	TRBD1	TRBV29-1	CSVGQGQETQYF	TGCAGCGTTGGACAGGGGCAAGAGACCCAGTACTTC
TRBJ2-2	NA	TRBD1	TRBV9	CASRTWGTGAPGELFF	TGTGCCAGCAGGACATGGGGGACAGGGGCCCCCGGGGAGCTGTTTTTT
TRBJ2-5	NA	TRBD2	TRBV18	CASSPGLAGAGTQYF	TGTGCCAGCTCACCAGGACTAGCGGGCGCCGGGACCCAGTACTTC
TRBJ2-1	NA	NA	TRBV9	CASSVGPRNNNEQFF	TGTGCCAGCAGCGTAGGGCCCCGAAACAACAATGAGCAGTTCTTC
TRBJ1-1	NA	NA	TRBV6-1	CASRKTGWDTEAFF	TGTGCCAGCAGAAAGACAGGCTGGGACACTGAAGCCTTCTTT
TRBJ2-7	NA	TRBD2	TRBV5-1	CASSPVRRQGLAGGPGEQYF	TGCGCCAGCAGCCCGGTGCGGAGACAAGGACTAGCGGGAGGGCCGGGGGAGCAGTACTTC
TRBJ2-1	few	TRBD1	TRBV30	CAWQQGSNSYNEQFF	TGTGCCTGGCAACAGGGGTCTAATTCCTACAATGAGCAGTTCTTC
TRBJ1-2	NA	TRBD1	TRBV19	CASSFPGTGIGYTF	TGTGCCAGTAGTTTCCCCGGGACAGGGATTGGCTACACCTTC
TRBJ2-3	NA	TRBD2	TRBV18	CASSQGLAGTDTQYF	TGTGCCAGCTCACAAGGACTAGCGGGTACAGATACGCAGTATTTT
TRBJ1-1	once	TRBD1	TRBV7-9	CASSLSQGAGDTEAFF	TGTGCCAGCAGCCTTTCCCAGGGGGCAGGGGACACTGAAGCTTTCTTT
TRBJ1-4	NA	NA	TRBV9	CASSPTDVIEKLFF	TGTGCCAGCAGCCCGACAGACGTGATTGAAAAACTGTTTTTT
TRBJ1-2	NA	TRBD1	TRBV7-9	CASSWRGGATNYGYTF	TGTGCCAGCAGCTGGCGAGGGGGCGCTACTAACTATGGCTACACCTTC
TRBJ1-6	NA	TRBD1	TRBV13	CASGTGKGYNSPLHF	TGTGCCAGCGGGACAGGGAAGGGGTATAATTCACCCCTCCACTTT
TRBJ1-1	NA	TRBD1	TRBV5-1	CASSSRTGTAFF	TGCGCCAGCAGCTCCCGGACAGGGACGGCTTTCTTT
TRBJ2-7	NA	TRBD1	TRBV6-5	CASSSTGQGINEQYF	TGTGCCAGCAGTTCCACGGGACAGGGGATTAACGAGCAGTACTTC
TRBJ2-1	NA	TRBD2	TRBV7-2	CASSPRLAGANEQFF	TGTGCCAGCAGCCCACGGTTAGCGGGAGCCAATGAGCAGTTCTTC
TRBJ2-3	NA	TRBD2	TRBV4-3	CASSQGPGLQSTDTQYF	TGCGCCAGCAGCCAAGGACCGGGACTACAATCCACAGATACGCAGTATTTT
TRBJ2-7	NA	TRBD2	TRBV28	CASGTSGTYEQYF	TGTGCCAGCGGGACTAGCGGGACCTACGAGCAGTACTTC
TRBJ2-2	NA	NA	TRBV9	CASSSRDTGELFF	TGTGCCAGCAGCTCTCGGGACACCGGGGAGCTGTTTTTT
TRBJ1-2	NA	NA	TRBV6-5	CASSYGRLGLYGYTF	TGTGCCAGCAGTTACGGTCGCTTGGGGCTCTATGGCTACACCTTC
TRBJ2-5	few	TRBD2	TRBV7-2	CASSPIAGWETQYF	TGTGCCAGCAGCCCCATAGCGGGGTGGGAGACCCAGTACTTC
TRBJ1-1	NA	NA	TRBV4-2	CASSQDVEGSPEAFF	TGTGCCAGCAGCCAAGATGTTGAAGGTAGCCCTGAAGCTTTCTTT
TRBJ2-7	NA	TRBD1	TRBV28	CASSLPPGTGVYEQYF	TGTGCCAGCAGTTTGCCGCCCGGGACAGGGGTCTACGAGCAGTACTTC
TRBJ1-3	NA	NA	TRBV5-6	CASSPKTALGNTIYF	TGTGCCAGCAGTCCGAAGACAGCTCTGGGAAACACCATATATTTT
TRBJ1-1	NA	NA	TRBV11-2	CASSLEGQQNTEAFF	TGTGCCAGCAGCTTAGAAGGACAGCAGAACACTGAAGCTTTCTTT
TRBJ2-7	NA	NA	TRBV6-6	CASSPTGAYEQYF	TGTGCCAGCAGCCCGACAGGAGCATACGAGCAGTACTTC
TRBJ2-3	NA	TRBD1	TRBV12-5	CASGLGDRGTDTQYF	TGTGCTAGTGGTTTAGGGGACAGGGGCACAGATACGCAGTATTTT
TRBJ1-5	NA	TRBD1	TRBV27	CASSFLPGQGKRGQPQHF	TGTGCCAGCAGTTTCCTTCCGGGACAGGGGAAAAGGGGTCAGCCCCAGCATTTT
TRBJ2-7	NA	NA	TRBV5-6	CASSIGLTVEQYF	TGTGCCAGCAGCATAGGACTGACTGTAGAGCAGTACTTC
TRBJ2-7	NA	TRBD2	TRBV27	CASSFQREYYEQYF	TGTGCCAGCAGTTTTCAGCGGGAGTACTACGAGCAGTACTTC
TRBJ2-2	once	NA	TRBV5-1	CASSLVGRAGPAGELFF	TGCGCCAGCAGCTTGGTTGGTCGGGCAGGGCCCGCCGGGGAGCTGTTTTTT
TRBJ1-3	NA	NA	TRBV19	CASSITGVSGNTIYF	TGTGCCAGTAGTATAACAGGAGTCTCTGGAAACACCATATATTTT
TRBJ1-1	NA	TRBD1	TRBV14	CASSQVRGGFTEAFF	TGTGCCAGCAGCCAAGTAAGAGGGGGCTTCACTGAAGCTTTCTTT